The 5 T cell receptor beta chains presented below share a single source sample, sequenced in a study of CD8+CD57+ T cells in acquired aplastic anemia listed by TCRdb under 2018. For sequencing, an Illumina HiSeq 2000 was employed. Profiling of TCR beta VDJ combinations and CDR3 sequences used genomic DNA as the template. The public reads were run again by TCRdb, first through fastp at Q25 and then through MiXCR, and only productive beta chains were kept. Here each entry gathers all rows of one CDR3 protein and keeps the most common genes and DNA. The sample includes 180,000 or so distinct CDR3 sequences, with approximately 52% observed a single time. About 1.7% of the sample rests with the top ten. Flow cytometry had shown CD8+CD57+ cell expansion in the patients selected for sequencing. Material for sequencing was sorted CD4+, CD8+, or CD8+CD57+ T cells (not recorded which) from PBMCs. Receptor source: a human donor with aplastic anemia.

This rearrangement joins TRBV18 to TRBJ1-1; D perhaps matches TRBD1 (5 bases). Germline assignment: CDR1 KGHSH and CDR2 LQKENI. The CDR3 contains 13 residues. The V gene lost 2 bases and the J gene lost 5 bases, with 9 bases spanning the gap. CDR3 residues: CASSPEKGTEAFF. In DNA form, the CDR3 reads TGTGCCAGCTCACCAGAGAAGGGGACTGAAGCTTTCTTT.

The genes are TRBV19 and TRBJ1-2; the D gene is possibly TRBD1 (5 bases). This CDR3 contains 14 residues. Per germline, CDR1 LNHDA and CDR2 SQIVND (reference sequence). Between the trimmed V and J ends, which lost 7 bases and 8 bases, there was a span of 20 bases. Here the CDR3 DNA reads TGTGCCAGTATCCCTGTCGGGGGGAGCTCGGGCTACACCTTC. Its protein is CASIPVGGSSGYTF.

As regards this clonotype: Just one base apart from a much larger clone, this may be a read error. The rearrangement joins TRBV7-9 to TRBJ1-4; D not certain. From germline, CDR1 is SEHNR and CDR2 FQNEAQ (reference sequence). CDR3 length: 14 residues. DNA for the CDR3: TGTGCCGGCAGCCGTCAGGTTGACAATGAAAAACTGTTTTTT. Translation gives CAGSRQVDNEKLFF.

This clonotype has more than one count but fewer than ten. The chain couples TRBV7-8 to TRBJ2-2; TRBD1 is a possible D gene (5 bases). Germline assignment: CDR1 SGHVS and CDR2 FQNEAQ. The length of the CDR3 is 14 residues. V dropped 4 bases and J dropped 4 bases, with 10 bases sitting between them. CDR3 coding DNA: TGTGCCAGCAGCTCCAGACAGTTCACCGGGGAGCTGTTTTTT. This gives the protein CASSSRQFTGELFF.

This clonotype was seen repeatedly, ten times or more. The CDR3: CASSLGSFYEQYF. The DNA for the CDR3 is TGTGCCAGCAGCTTAGGATCTTTTTACGAGCAGTACTTC. This sequence joins TRBV7-9 and TRBJ2-7; D ambiguous. V was trimmed by 1 base and J by 4 bases, leaving 8 bases between them. This CDR3 is built from 13 residues. Germline-derived CDR1 and CDR2 are SEHNR and FQNEAQ (reference sequence).